Described below is a single T cell receptor (beta chain) sequence and its context. The data belong to a study of T cell responses to AZD1222 COVID-19 vaccine. Clones were read by immunoSEQ multiplex PCR, and TCRdb kept only the in-frame ones, dropping some. There are roughly 150,000 clones in the sample; about nine tenths occur only once, and 1.6% lies in the top ten. This CDR3 comprises 16 residues. Trimming took 2 bases from V and 0 from J, leaving 8 bases between them. The germline V gene has CDR1 LNHDA and CDR2 SQIVND (reference sequence). This material consisted of peripheral blood, taken on day 0 of AZD1222 vaccination. The clonotype was recovered from an adult in good health. This rearrangement joins TRBV19 to TRBJ2-6, with D unresolved. CDR3: CASSILEASGANVLTF. DNA of the CDR3: TGTGCCAGTAGTATATTGGAAGCCTCTGGGGCCAACGTCCTGACTTTC.